Included here is one T cell receptor (beta chain) sequence, with context. Its antigen is undetermined. These data originate in a study of CXCR3-negative and CXCR3-positive naive CD8 T cells. Overall study findings and caveats: Hydrophobicity was higher for TRB CDR3s found in CXCR3-positive naive cells than in CXCR3-negative naive cells. Surface CD5 looked about the same in the naive subsets, so the authors worked out TCR strength from TRB CDR3 properties. Both naive subsets, CXCR3-negative and CXCR3-positive, displayed similar TRBV-TRBJ usage, unlike memory cells. Each naive subset displayed comparably high diversity, whereas memory CD8+ cells displayed much lower diversity.

The naive CD8+ gate required CD45RO-CCR7+CD27+CD95- phenotype. TRB cDNA libraries were made by UMI-labeled 5' RACE. For each CDR3 protein, TCRdb gives one entry from its re-call of the 5' RACE reads, without DNA. Its listing shows tens of thousands of distinct CDR3 sequences. This CDR3 contains 16 residues. CDR1 is MNHEY, CDR2 SMNVEV, per germline (reference sequence). The gene calls are TRBV27 and TRBJ2-1; TCRdb designates TRBD1, a call that cannot be tested without DNA. The origin of this receptor is a human donor in good health. Some clones in this sample may be carry-over from other donors' samples. The material sequenced was naive CXCR3+ CD8+ T cells from blood. The subset denotes: CD45RO-CCR7+CD27+CD95- naive CD8+ T cells expressing CXCR3 (TNR3+). The CDR3 loop is CASSLSSWDRGHEQFF.